This T cell receptor (beta chain) was sequenced in a study of a mutant IDH1 vaccine in newly diagnosed glioma (dated by TCRdb to 2020 to 2022). For the study in its entirety: Of the roughly 32 patients who were treated, about 62% were male and roughly 38% were female, and the mean age was around 41 years. Six visits were used for peripheral blood collection: V03 (baseline), V05, V07, V10, V12 and V13. Prior to enrollment, patients had been given standard therapy consisting of radiotherapy alone, temozolomide alone, or radiochemotherapy with temozolomide, with the combination given to most patients. For exploratory analyses, longitudinal TCRB deep sequencing was carried out in some 25 treated patients wherever samples were available. Here is what the overall study found, with its caveats: Immune responses induced by the vaccine were seen in around 94% of patients across multiple MHC alleles. Changes in the top peripheral T cell clonotypes picked up by TCRB sequencing did not appear to be linked to pseudoprogression. The authors stated that sample limitations prevented analyses of patient blood samples from being reproduced. PBMC samples for TCRB deep sequencing were selected based on availability.

The library was produced with the immunoSEQ multiplex PCR assay. Rearranged TCR beta chain sequences were amplified using the hsTCRB Kit according to the manufacturer's protocol. An Illumina MiSeq was used to sequence the TCRB libraries. The authors' pipeline ran thus. The proprietary platform of the kit vendor was used for demultiplexing, trimming and gene mapping. TCRdb re-hosts the immuneACCESS table, in-frame sequences only. Its copies lack some clones; in the studies checked, an unresolved V gene accounts for under half of them, and the cause for the rest is not known. V, J and clone size were drawn from that table, and D and trimming were deduced from the DNA. Counted in this sample were 85,000 to 100,000 clones; 80% of them appeared once. The top ten hold less than 8.5% of the sample. The junction shows trimming of 0 bases on V and 3 bases on J, and the gene matches do not reach 3 bases of it. Its CDR3 holds 15 amino acids, cysteine through phenylalanine. Here the CDR3 DNA is all that survives: 45 bases in frame from base 1. CDR1 and CDR2, per the germline V gene, are SGHDT and YYEEEE.

A note on this clone: Its antigen remains undetermined. No base quality information exists; no much larger clone differs at one position.

The time point label here, explained by the study, means: baseline, week 1 (first vaccination visit). The meaning of the sample's treatment or condition label: pre-vaccination baseline after standard-of-care therapy. Donors had newly diagnosed WHO grade 3 or 4 IDH1-mutant astrocytomas with loss of nuclear ATRX. The samples were drawn from NOA16, a multicentre, single-arm, open-label phase I trial in Germany that tested a mutant IDH1 peptide vaccine in humans for the first time. Visit V03 blood draws served as the baseline sample for immunogenicity testing. The DNeasy Blood and Tissue Kit was used to extract genomic DNA from EDTA blood for TCRB sequencing.

Source: PBMCs, taken from a glioma patient treated with radiotherapy, temozolomide or both. The chain is encoded by TRBV5-6 joined to TRBJ2-3; a stretch of 8 junction bases matches TRBD2. The receptor was isolated from a man aged 35 to 55 with glioma. In nucleotide form, the sequence is TGTGCCAGCAGCTTGGTACAGCGGGAGACAGATACGCAGTATTTT. It is translated as CASSLVQRETDTQYF.